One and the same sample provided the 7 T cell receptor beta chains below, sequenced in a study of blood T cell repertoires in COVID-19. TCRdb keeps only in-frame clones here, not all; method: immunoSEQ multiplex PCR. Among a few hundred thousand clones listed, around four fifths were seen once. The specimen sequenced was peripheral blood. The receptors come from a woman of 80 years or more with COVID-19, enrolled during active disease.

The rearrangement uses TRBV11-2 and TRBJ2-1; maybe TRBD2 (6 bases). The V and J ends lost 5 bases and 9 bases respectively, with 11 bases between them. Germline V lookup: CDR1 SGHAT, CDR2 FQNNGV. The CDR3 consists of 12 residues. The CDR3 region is CASSAEGGEQFF. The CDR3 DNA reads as TGTGCCAGCAGCGCAGAGGGAGGTGAGCAGTTCTTC.

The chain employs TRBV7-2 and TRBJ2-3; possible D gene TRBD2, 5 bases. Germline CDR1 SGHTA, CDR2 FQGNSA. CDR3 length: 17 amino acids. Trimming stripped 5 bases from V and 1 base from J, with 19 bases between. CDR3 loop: CASSDPFGLDRTDTQYF. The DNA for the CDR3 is TGTGCCAGCAGCGATCCCTTTGGACTCGATCGCACAGATACGCAGTATTTT.

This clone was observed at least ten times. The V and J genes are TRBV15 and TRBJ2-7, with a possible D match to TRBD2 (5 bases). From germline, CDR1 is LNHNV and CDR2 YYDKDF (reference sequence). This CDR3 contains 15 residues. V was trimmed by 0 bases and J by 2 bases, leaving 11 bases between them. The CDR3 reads CATSRDRGRPYEQYV. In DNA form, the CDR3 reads TGTGCCACCAGCAGAGATCGCGGGCGTCCCTACGAGCAGTACGTC.

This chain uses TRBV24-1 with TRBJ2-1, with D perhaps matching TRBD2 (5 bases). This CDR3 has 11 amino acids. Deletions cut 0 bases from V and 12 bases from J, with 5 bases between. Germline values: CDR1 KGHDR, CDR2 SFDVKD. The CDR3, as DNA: TGTGCCACCAGTGATTTGGGAGGGCAGTTCTTC. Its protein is CATSDLGGQFF.

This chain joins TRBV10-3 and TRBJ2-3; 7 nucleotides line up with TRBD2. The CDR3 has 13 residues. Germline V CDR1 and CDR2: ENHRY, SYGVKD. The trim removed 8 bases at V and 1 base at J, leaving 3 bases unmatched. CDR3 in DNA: TGTGCCATCGGGGAGGGAGGCACAGATACGCAGTATTTT. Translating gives CAIGEGGTDTQYF.

The CDR3 region has the DNA TGTGCCAGCAGCCCTTACGGGGACACTGAAGCTTTCTTT. This sequence encodes CASSPYGDTEAFF. The chain combines TRBV5-5 with TRBJ1-1; D is ambiguous. Trimming took off 4 bases at V and 3 bases at J, with 10 bases between the two ends. This CDR3 is built from 13 residues. Germline V gene sequence: CDR1 SGHKS, CDR2 YYEKEE (reference sequence).

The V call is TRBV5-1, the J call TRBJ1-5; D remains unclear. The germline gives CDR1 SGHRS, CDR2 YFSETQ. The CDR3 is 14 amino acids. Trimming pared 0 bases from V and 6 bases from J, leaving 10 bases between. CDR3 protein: CASSLDGMGQPQHF. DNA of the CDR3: TGCGCCAGCAGCTTGGACGGGATGGGTCAGCCCCAGCATTTT.